A single sample gave rise to the 30 T cell receptor beta chains below, sequenced in a study of PD-L1 blockade in urothelial cancer. Sample time point: pretreatment peripheral blood. The data were produced by immunoSEQ multiplex PCR, yet TCRdb's version contains in-frame clones alone and is incomplete. The repertoire holds about 93,000 clones, with around 89% as singletons. The sample here was PBMCs, taken around atezolizumab (anti-PD-L1) treatment. These receptors were taken from a man aged 55 to 69 with urothelial cancer.

The chain has TRBV19 and TRBJ2-1; 7 positions agree with TRBD2. This CDR3 has 14 amino acids. CDR1 is LNHDA and CDR2 is SQIVND in the germline V gene (reference sequence). The J segment lost 1 base and the V segment lost 7 bases, leaving 4 bases of the junction unmatched. CDR3: CASTLGGSYNEQFF. CDR3 coding DNA: TGTGCCAGTACCCTGGGGGGGTCCTACAATGAGCAGTTCTTC.

V usage is TRBV15 and J usage is TRBJ2-1, with D possibly being TRBD1 (5 bases). Per the germline V gene, CDR1 is LNHNV and CDR2 is YYDKDF (reference sequence). There are 14 residues in the CDR3. V lost 1 base and J lost 6, with 10 bases in between. The CDR3 reads CATSRADRSNEQFF. The DNA of the CDR3 is TGTGCCACCAGCAGAGCTGACAGATCCAATGAGCAGTTCTTC.

The V call is TRBV5-1, the J call TRBJ2-3; 9 nucleotides line up with TRBD2. CDR3 size: 16 residues. Unmatched junction bases numbered 4, after V lost 0 bases and J lost 2 bases. CDR1 and CDR2 (germline): SGHRS, YFSETQ. The CDR3 DNA reads as TGCGCCAGCAGCTTGGAAACTAGCGGGTTCACAGATACGCAGTATTTT. This encodes CASSLETSGFTDTQYF.

The chain has TRBV11-3 and TRBJ1-1, with TRBD1 matching over 12 bases. Per the germline V gene, CDR1 is SGHNT and CDR2 is YENEEA. The CDR3 is made up of 13 amino acids. The J segment lost 6 bases and the V segment lost 5 bases, leaving 1 base of the junction unmatched. Written as DNA, the CDR3 is TGTGCCAGCAGCCGGGACAGGGGGCCTGAAGCTTTCTTT. It specifies CASSRDRGPEAFF.

The chain uses TRBV7-7 and TRBJ2-3; D not certain. V shed 5 bases and J shed 1 base, with 7 bases lying between them. CDR3 length equals 13 residues. Germline-derived CDR1 and CDR2 are SSHAT and FNYEAQ (reference sequence). The CDR3 bases are TGTGCCAGCAGCGGCAGCGGCACAGATACGCAGTATTTT. Amino acids: CASSGSGTDTQYF.

V usage is TRBV6-5 and J usage is TRBJ1-6; D call uncertain. The CDR3 loop spans 16 amino acids. Trimming left V 2 bases short and J 7 bases short, with 15 bases between. Germline values: CDR1 MNHEY, CDR2 SVGAGI. The CDR3 DNA is TGTGCCAGCAGTTACAATTCTAGGCCATTGAATTCACCCCTCCACTTT. Its translation is CASSYNSRPLNSPLHF.

The chain has TRBV2 and TRBJ2-7; D is possibly TRBD2 (6 bases). Germline CDR1 and CDR2: SNHLY and FYNNEI. V lost 2 bases and J 2 bases, leaving 13 bases between the germline ends. The CDR3 has 15 amino acids. The CDR3 here is CASSENGSGPYEQYF. The CDR3 nucleotides are TGTGCCAGCAGTGAAAATGGGAGCGGGCCCTACGAGCAGTACTTC.

This clone was observed a few times. The rearrangement uses TRBV19 and TRBJ1-6, with D unclear. The CDR3 has 14 amino acids. V lost 0 bases, J lost 7 bases, and 7 bases lay in between. Germline V CDR1 and CDR2: LNHDA, SQIVND (reference sequence). In DNA form, the CDR3 reads TGTGCCAGTAGTATAGAACAGTTCAATTCACCCCTCCACTTT. Translated: CASSIEQFNSPLHF.

This clone came up once. The chain is built from TRBV5-1 and TRBJ2-1, with 9 bases aligning to TRBD2. CDR3 length: 16 residues. Germline CDR1 and CDR2: SGHRS and YFSETQ. Trimming cost V 3 bases and J 2 bases; bases outside gene matches: 6. The CDR3 sequence: CASSWRLAETYNEQFF. CDR3 coding DNA: TGCGCCAGCAGCTGGCGACTAGCGGAGACCTACAATGAGCAGTTCTTC. The full variable domain, its missing parts supplied by reference TRBV5-1 and TRBJ2-1, is KAGVTQTPRYLIKTRGQQVTLSCSPISGHRSVSWYQQTPGQGLQFLFEYFSETQRNKGNFPGRFSGRQFSNSRSEMNVSTLELGDSALYLCASSWRLAETYNEQFFGPGTRLTVL.

The chain joins TRBV18 to TRBJ1-5; no definite D call. Germline CDR1 is KGHSH and CDR2 is LQKENI. V lost 2 bases and J 0 bases, leaving 14 bases between the germline ends. The length of the CDR3 is 17 residues. CDR3 sequence reads: CASSPLTEIYSNQPQHF. Written as DNA, the CDR3 is TGTGCCAGCTCACCATTGACGGAGATTTATAGCAATCAGCCCCAGCATTTT. Full variable domain (rest looked up from reference TRBV18 and TRBJ1-5): NAGVMQNPRHLVRRRGQEARLRCSPMKGHSHVYWYRQLPEEGLKFMVYLQKENIIDESGMPKERFSAEFPKEGPSILRIQQVVRGDSAAYFCASSPLTEIYSNQPQHFGDGTRLSIL.

The rearrangement joins TRBV6-1 to TRBJ2-7, with 8 bases lining up with TRBD1. Trimming took 7 bases from V and 4 from J; bases not matched to a gene: 12. Germline V gives CDR1 MNHNS, CDR2 SASEGT. This CDR3 has 15 amino acids. Here the CDR3 DNA reads TGTGCCAGCACTTCAGGGGGCACAGGGGGATACGAGCAGTACTTC. Translating it yields CASTSGGTGGYEQYF.

The V gene is TRBV5-3, the J gene TRBJ1-1; maybe TRBD1 (6 bases). TRBV5-3 is flagged as an ORF with uncertain function. The CDR3 is 16 amino acids. With 4 bases removed from V and 0 bases from J, the gap between germline ends came to 16 bases. The CDR3 reads CARSAFSGVMNTEAFF. As DNA, the CDR3 is TGTGCCAGAAGCGCTTTTTCAGGGGTAATGAACACTGAAGCTTTCTTT.

This clone was seen a single time. The rearrangement uses TRBV15 and TRBJ1-4; 7 nucleotides line up with TRBD1. CDR1 is LNHNV, CDR2 YYDKDF, per germline (reference sequence). The ends lost 1 base at V and 12 bases at J; junction bases unmatched: 5. This CDR3 region has 13 residues. In DNA, the CDR3 is TGTGCCACCAGCAGAGTGACAGGGTGGGAACTGTTTTTT. This gives the protein CATSRVTGWELFF. Complete variable domain (other parts from reference TRBV15 and TRBJ1-4): DAMVIQNPRYQVTQFGKPVTLSCSQTLNHNVMYWYQQKSSQAPKLLFHYYDKDFNNEADTPDNFQSRRPNTSFCFLDIRSPGLGDTAMYLCATSRVTGWELFFGSGTQLSVL.

The rearrangement uses TRBV29-1 and TRBJ1-1; 7 nucleotides agree with TRBD1. V lost 6 bases, J lost 0 bases, and 7 bases stayed unmatched. The CDR3 sequence is 14 residues long. Germline assignment: CDR1 SQVTM and CDR2 ANQGSEA. The CDR3 DNA reads as TGCAGCGTGGGCCCTGACAGGGTGAACACTGAAGCTTTCTTT. Protein: CSVGPDRVNTEAFF.

This clone qualifies as medium-sized (0.01 to 0.1%). The chain has TRBV6-4 and TRBJ1-6; 8 bases align to TRBD1. Germline V lookup: CDR1 MRHNA, CDR2 SNTAGT. The junction had 0 bases not matched to a gene; V was cut back by 2 bases and J by 6 bases. The CDR3 extends over 14 amino acids. For the CDR3, the DNA is TGTGCCAGCAGTGACGGACAGGGTAATTCACCCCTCCACTTT. Translated, it gives CASSDGQGNSPLHF.

This chain links TRBV7-2 with TRBJ2-1; the match to TRBD2 covers 8 bases. Losses at the gene ends were 5 bases for V and 6 bases for J; bases not matched to a gene: 6. The CDR3 loop spans 14 amino acids. Looked up from germline, CDR1 is SGHTA and CDR2 is FQGNSA. This CDR3 reads CASSRSGTGNEQFF. The DNA of the CDR3 is TGTGCCAGCAGCCGTAGCGGGACGGGCAATGAGCAGTTCTTC.

The chain couples TRBV28 to TRBJ1-5; the D is unclear. The CDR3 is 13 residues long. Germline-derived CDR1 and CDR2 are MDHEN and SYDVKM. V was shortened by 4 bases and J by 6 bases, with 10 bases between the two germline ends. In DNA, the CDR3 is TGTGCCAGCAGTTCCCCTGTGGCTCAGCCCCAGCATTTT. As protein: CASSSPVAQPQHF.

This chain links TRBV30 with TRBJ2-2; D is possibly TRBD2 (5 bases). CDR3 size: 16 residues. The germline V and J ends were trimmed by 1 base and 5 bases, with 17 bases remaining between them. Germline V gives CDR1 GTSNPN, CDR2 SVGIG (reference sequence). The CDR3 DNA reads TGTGCCTGGAGTGACCACCTAGCTACGAGAACCGGGGAGCTGTTTTTT. Translating gives CAWSDHLATRTGELFF.

This chain joins TRBV19 and TRBJ2-3, with no clear D. CDR1 and CDR2 (germline): LNHDA, SQIVND (reference sequence). Trimming stripped 4 bases from V and 0 bases from J, with 11 bases between. The CDR3 has 15 amino acids. In DNA, the CDR3 is TGTGCCAGTAGTAACAAGTACGCTAGCACAGATACGCAGTATTTT. Protein sequence: CASSNKYASTDTQYF.

This sequence joins TRBV7-2 and TRBJ2-7; 8 bases agree with TRBD2. The germline CDR1 and CDR2 sequences are SGHTA and FQGNSA. J was trimmed by 3 bases and V by 5 bases; bases with no gene match: 15. This CDR3 region has 17 residues. CDR3: CASSPAGGPSDVYEQYF. The CDR3 region has the DNA TGTGCCAGCAGCCCTGCGGGGGGTCCTAGCGACGTCTACGAGCAGTACTTC.

This chain joins TRBV7-9 and TRBJ1-5; possible D gene TRBD1, 6 bases. This CDR3 contains 15 residues. Germline V gene data show CDR1 as SEHNR and CDR2 as FQNEAQ (reference sequence). Trimming removed 10 bases from V and 0 bases from J, with 16 bases in between. The CDR3 region has the DNA TGTGCCAACCTCTCGGACAGATATAGCAATCAGCCCCAGCATTTT. It encodes CANLSDRYSNQPQHF.

This rearrangement joins TRBV5-1 to TRBJ1-1; D gene uncertain. The length of the CDR3 is 13 residues. The germline V gene encodes CDR1 SGHRS and CDR2 YFSETQ. V lost 4 bases, J lost 1 base, and 8 bases lay in between. The CDR3 DNA reads as TGCGCCAGCAGCAGCGTCACGAACACTGAAGCTTTCTTT. Translation gives CASSSVTNTEAFF.

V gene TRBV23-1 combines with J gene TRBJ2-6; 7 positions agree with TRBD1. TRBV23-1 is placed among ORFs of uncertain function. CDR3 length: 16 residues. The V gene end was trimmed by 6 bases and the J gene end by 0 bases; junction bases not matched to a gene: 5. The CDR3 bases are TGCGCCAGCAGCAGGGGGACCATCTCTGGGGCCAACGTCCTGACTTTC. Amino acids: CASSRGTISGANVLTF.

V usage is TRBV6-6 and J usage is TRBJ2-7; a possible D gene is TRBD2 (6 bases). The CDR3 is 11 residues long. Deletions cut 5 bases from V and 7 bases from J, with 9 bases between. Germline V gene data show CDR1 as MNHNY and CDR2 as SVGAGI (reference sequence). The CDR3 DNA reads TGTGCCAGCAGTCATGGGGGGGAGCAGTACTTC. Amino acid sequence: CASSHGGEQYF.

The chain employs TRBV5-4 and TRBJ1-1, with D possibly TRBD1 on 6 matching bases. This CDR3 region has 16 residues. Germline values: CDR1 SGHNT, CDR2 YYREEE (reference sequence). V lost 4 bases, J lost 2 bases, and 18 bases lay in between. This chain's CDR3 is CASSPQGGVTNTEAFF. CDR3 in DNA: TGTGCCAGCAGCCCACAGGGTGGGGTGACTAACACTGAAGCTTTCTTT. The variable domain in full, completed from reference TRBV5-4 and TRBJ1-1, reads ETGVTQSPTHLIKTRGQQVTLRCSSQSGHNTVSWYQQALGQGPQFIFQYYREEENGRGNFPPRFSGLQFPNYSSELNVNALELDDSALYLCASSPQGGVTNTEAFFGQGTRLTVV.

This chain joins TRBV15 and TRBJ2-3; D gene ambiguous. Trimming took off 2 bases at V and 3 bases at J, with 3 bases between the two ends. The CDR3 is 12 residues long. Germline-derived CDR1 and CDR2 are LNHNV and YYDKDF (reference sequence). In DNA form, the CDR3 reads TGTGCCACCAGCAGACTAACAGATACGCAGTATTTT. It codes for CATSRLTDTQYF.

The chain couples TRBV5-5 to TRBJ2-7; TRBD1 might be the D (6 bases). Trimming took off 0 bases at V and 5 bases at J, with 18 bases between the two ends. Germline-derived CDR1 and CDR2 are SGHKS and YYEKEE (reference sequence). CDR3 length: 16 residues. The CDR3, as DNA: TGTGCCAGCAGCTTGGGGGCGGCAGGGGCACCCGACGAGCAGTACTTC. It codes for CASSLGAAGAPDEQYF.

V gene TRBV6-1 combines with J gene TRBJ1-5; D uncertain. Germline CDR1 and CDR2: MNHNS and SASEGT. The CDR3 length is 15 residues. Trimming pared 3 bases from V and 5 bases from J, leaving 14 bases between. The CDR3 DNA sequence: TGTGCCAGCAGTGACGAGGGTTTTTATGATCAGCCCCAGCATTTT. Its protein is CASSDEGFYDQPQHF.

V gene TRBV5-1 combines with J gene TRBJ2-7; D perhaps matches TRBD1 (5 bases). V lost 0 bases, J lost 1 base, and 5 bases lay in between. Germline V CDR1 and CDR2: SGHRS, YFSETQ. CDR3 length equals 13 residues. DNA of the CDR3: TGCGCCAGCAGCTTGGACAGGTCCTACGAGCAGTACTTC. Amino acid sequence: CASSLDRSYEQYF. The complete variable domain, with remaining parts taken from reference TRBV5-1 and TRBJ2-7, reads KAGVTQTPRYLIKTRGQQVTLSCSPISGHRSVSWYQQTPGQGLQFLFEYFSETQRNKGNFPGRFSGRQFSNSRSEMNVSTLELGDSALYLCASSLDRSYEQYFGPGTRLTVT.

This chain connects TRBV14 to TRBJ1-4; 9 bases fit TRBD1. CDR1 and CDR2 (germline): SGHDN, FVKESK. V lost 1 base, J lost 0 bases, and 9 bases stayed unmatched. This CDR3 spans 19 amino acids. The CDR3 loop reads CASSQAVDRGFPTNEKLFF. CDR3 sequence (DNA): TGTGCCAGCAGCCAAGCGGTCGACAGGGGGTTTCCAACTAATGAAAAACTGTTTTTT.